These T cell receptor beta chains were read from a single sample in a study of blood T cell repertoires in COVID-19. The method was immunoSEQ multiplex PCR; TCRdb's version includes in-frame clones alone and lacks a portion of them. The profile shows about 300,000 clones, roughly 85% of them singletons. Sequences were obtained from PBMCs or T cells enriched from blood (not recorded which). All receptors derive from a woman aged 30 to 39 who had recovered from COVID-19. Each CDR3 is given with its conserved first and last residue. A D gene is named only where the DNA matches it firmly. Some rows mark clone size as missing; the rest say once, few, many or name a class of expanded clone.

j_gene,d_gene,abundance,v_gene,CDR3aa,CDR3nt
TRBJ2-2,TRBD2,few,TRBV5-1,CASNPTGLALNTGELFF,TGCGCCAGCAACCCCACAGGACTAGCGCTGAACACCGGGGAGCTGTTTTTT
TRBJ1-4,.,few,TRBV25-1,CASSEWKGQGEKLFF,TGTGCCAGCAGTGAATGGAAGGGGCAGGGAGAAAAACTGTTTTTT
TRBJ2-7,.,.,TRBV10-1,CASSDAQEFYEQYF,TGCGCCAGCAGTGATGCACAGGAATTCTACGAGCAGTACTTC
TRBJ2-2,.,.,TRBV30,CAWRNRSRNTGELFF,TGTGCCTGGAGAAACCGGTCAAGAAACACCGGGGAGCTGTTTTTT
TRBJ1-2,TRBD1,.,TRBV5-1,CASSGPTGDGYTF,TGCGCCAGCAGCGGACCGACAGGGGATGGCTACACCTTC
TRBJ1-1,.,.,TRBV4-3,CASSQEFLTEAFF,TGCGCCAGCAGCCAAGAATTTCTCACTGAAGCTTTCTTT
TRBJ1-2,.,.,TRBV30,CAWSKQGLDGYTF,TGTGCCTGGAGTAAGCAGGGACTCGATGGCTACACCTTC
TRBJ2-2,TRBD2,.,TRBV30,CAWSVRSSGVVGELFF,TGTGCCTGGAGTGTACGGTCTAGCGGGGTCGTCGGGGAGCTGTTTTTT
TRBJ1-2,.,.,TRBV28,CASSPRTAVGGYTF,TGTGCCAGCAGCCCTAGGACAGCCGTGGGTGGCTACACCTTC
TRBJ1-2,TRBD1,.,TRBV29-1,CSWDAGGGSGYTF,TGCAGCTGGGATGCAGGGGGCGGAAGTGGCTACACCTTC
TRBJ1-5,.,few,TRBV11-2,CASSLGGNRDQPQHF,TGTGCCAGCAGCTTAGGAGGAAACAGGGATCAGCCCCAGCATTTT
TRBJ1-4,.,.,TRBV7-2,CASSLRGTTNEKLFF,TGTGCCAGCAGCTTACGAGGGACAACTAATGAAAAACTGTTTTTT
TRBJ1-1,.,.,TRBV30,CAWSVLGQLNTEAFF,TGTGCCTGGAGTGTATTGGGCCAGCTGAACACTGAAGCTTTCTTT
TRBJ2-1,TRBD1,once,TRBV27,CASSIGQGAEQFF,TGTGCCAGCAGTATAGGACAGGGGGCTGAGCAGTTCTTC
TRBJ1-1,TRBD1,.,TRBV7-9,CASSPPRDRGKGGTEAFF,TGTGCCAGCAGCCCTCCCCGGGACAGGGGGAAAGGTGGGACTGAAGCTTTCTTT
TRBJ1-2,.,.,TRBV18,CASSEDGAVSGYTF,TGTGCCAGCTCGGAGGACGGAGCTGTGAGTGGCTACACCTTC
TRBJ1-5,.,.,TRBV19,CASEEAGYNQPQHF,TGTGCCAGTGAGGAGGCAGGCTACAATCAGCCCCAGCATTTT
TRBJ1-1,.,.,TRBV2,CASSANQGQNTEAFF,TGTGCCAGCAGTGCAAACCAGGGACAGAACACTGAAGCTTTCTTT
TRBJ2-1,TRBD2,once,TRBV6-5,CASHQTSLGEQFF,TGTGCCAGTCACCAGACTAGCTTGGGTGAGCAGTTCTTC
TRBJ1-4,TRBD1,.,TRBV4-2,CASSQVWGQGGLTNEKLFF,TGTGCCAGCAGCCAAGTGTGGGGACAGGGAGGTTTAACTAATGAAAAACTGTTTTTT
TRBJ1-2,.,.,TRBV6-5,CASTPTTEPNYGYTF,TGTGCCAGCACCCCAACGACAGAGCCTAACTATGGCTACACCTTC
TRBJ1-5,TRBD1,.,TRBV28,CASSGSGTGLYSNQPQHF,TGTGCCAGCAGTGGATCCGGGACAGGGCTTTATAGCAATCAGCCCCAGCATTTT
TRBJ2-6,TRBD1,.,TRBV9,CASSGSGWGTGGSGANVLTF,TGTGCCAGCAGCGGAAGCGGGTGGGGGACAGGGGGCTCTGGGGCCAACGTCCTGACTTTC
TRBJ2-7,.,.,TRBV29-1,CSVGHSYEQYF,TGCAGCGTCGGACACTCCTACGAGCAGTACTTC
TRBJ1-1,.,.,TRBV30,CAWSVTGGGGTEAFF,TGTGCCTGGAGTGTAACCGGGGGCGGGGGCACTGAAGCTTTCTTT
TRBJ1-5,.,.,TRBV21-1,CASSQQGTRGLDQPQHF,TGTGCCAGCAGCCAGCAGGGGACCAGGGGATTGGATCAGCCCCAGCATTTT
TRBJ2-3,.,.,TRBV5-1,CASSLATNTDTQYF,TGCGCCAGCAGCTTGGCGACTAACACAGATACGCAGTATTTT
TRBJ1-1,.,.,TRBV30,CAWGRQNTEAFF,TGTGCCTGGGGCCGACAGAACACTGAAGCTTTCTTT
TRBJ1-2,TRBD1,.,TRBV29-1,CSVEETGGSPNYGYTF,TGCAGCGTTGAGGAAACAGGGGGCTCTCCTAACTATGGCTACACCTTC
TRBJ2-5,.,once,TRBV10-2,CASSDPARKPYF,TGCGCCAGCAGTGACCCCGCCAGGAAGCCGTACTTC
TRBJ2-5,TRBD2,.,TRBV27,CASSWGGIQETQYF,TGTGCCAGCAGTTGGGGGGGTATCCAAGAGACCCAGTACTTC
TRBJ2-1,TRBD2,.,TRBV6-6,CASSRTVGLASYNEQFF,TGTGCCAGCAGTCGGACCGTGGGACTAGCTTCCTACAATGAGCAGTTCTTC
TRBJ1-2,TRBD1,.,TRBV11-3,CASSLAGTGGHYGYTF,TGTGCCAGCAGCTTAGCGGGGACAGGGGGACACTATGGCTACACCTTC
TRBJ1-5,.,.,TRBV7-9,CASSLALRGVVQPQHF,TGTGCCAGCAGCTTAGCGCTGCGGGGGGTGGTACAGCCCCAGCATTTT
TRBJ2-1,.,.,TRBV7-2,CASSLEQPFYNEQFF,TGTGCCAGCAGCTTAGAACAGCCTTTCTACAATGAGCAGTTCTTC
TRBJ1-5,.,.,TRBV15,CAASLGNQPQHF,TGTGCCGCCTCCTTAGGCAATCAGCCCCAGCATTTT
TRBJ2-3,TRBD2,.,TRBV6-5,CASTTSRIGTDTQYF,TGTGCCAGCACGACTAGCCGGATTGGCACAGATACGCAGTATTTT
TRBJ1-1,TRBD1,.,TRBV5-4,CASSFQGQFTTEAFF,TGTGCCAGCAGCTTTCAGGGACAGTTTACGACTGAAGCTTTCTTT
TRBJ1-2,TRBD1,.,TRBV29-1,CSVGTGGYGYTF,TGCAGCGTTGGTACAGGGGGGTATGGCTACACCTTC
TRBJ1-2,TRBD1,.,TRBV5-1,CASSSGQAPLYGYTF,TGCGCCAGCAGCTCAGGACAGGCTCCGCTCTATGGCTACACCTTC
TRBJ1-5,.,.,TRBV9,CASSAQGGGNQPQHF,TGTGCCAGCAGCGCTCAAGGTGGAGGCAATCAGCCCCAGCATTTT
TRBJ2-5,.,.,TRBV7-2,CASSPYPQGKGETQYF,TGTGCCAGCAGCCCGTACCCCCAGGGGAAAGGAGAGACCCAGTACTTC
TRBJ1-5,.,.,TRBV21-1,CASSKWENDSNQPQHF,TGTGCCAGCAGCAAGTGGGAGAACGATAGCAATCAGCCCCAGCATTTT
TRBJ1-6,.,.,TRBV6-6,CASSRSGGNSPLHF,TGTGCCAGCAGTCGATCGGGGGGTAATTCACCCCTCCACTTT
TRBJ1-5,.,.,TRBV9,CASSVGTAGGPQHF,TGTGCCAGCAGCGTAGGGACGGCCGGGGGGCCCCAGCATTTT
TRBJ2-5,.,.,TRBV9,CASSVAPGDETQYF,TGTGCCAGCAGCGTAGCGCCAGGGGACGAGACCCAGTACTTC
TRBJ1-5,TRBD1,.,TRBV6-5,CASSSRTGSRDQPQHF,TGTGCCAGCAGTTCCCGGACAGGGTCGCGCGATCAGCCCCAGCATTTT
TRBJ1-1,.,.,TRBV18,CASSQKNSHTEAFF,TGTGCCAGCTCACAAAAAAACAGCCACACTGAAGCTTTCTTT
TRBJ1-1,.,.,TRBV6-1,CASSEAPRRGNTEAFF,TGTGCCAGCAGTGAAGCGCCTAGGAGGGGGAACACTGAAGCTTTCTTT
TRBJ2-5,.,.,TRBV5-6,CASSLAVQGAYF,TGTGCCAGCAGCTTGGCCGTGCAGGGCGCGTACTTC
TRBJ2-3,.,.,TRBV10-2,CASSESDTPDTQYF,TGCGCCAGCAGTGAGTCGGACACTCCAGATACGCAGTATTTT
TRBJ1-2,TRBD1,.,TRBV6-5,CASRWDRSDYGYTF,TGTGCCAGCAGGTGGGACAGGAGCGACTATGGCTACACCTTC
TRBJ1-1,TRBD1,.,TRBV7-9,CASSVQGMNTEAFF,TGTGCCAGCAGCGTACAGGGGATGAACACTGAAGCTTTCTTT
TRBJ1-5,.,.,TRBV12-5,CASSIGRGSSSQPQHF,TGTGCTAGTAGCATTGGCAGGGGAAGTTCCAGTCAGCCCCAGCATTTT